The 21 T cell receptor beta chains reported below all come from one sample, sequenced in a study of blood T cell repertoires in COVID-19. Using immunoSEQ multiplex PCR, the repertoire was profiled, and TCRdb retains in-frame clones only, with some absent. The sample lists about 130,000 clones, about 85% occurring once. Sequencing was carried out using peripheral blood. The receptor set was obtained from a woman aged 70-85 years with COVID-19, enrolled during active disease.

V gene TRBV7-9 combines with J gene TRBJ2-7, with 10 bases lining up with TRBD1. With V trimmed by 4 bases and J by 3 bases, 3 bases remained unmatched. This CDR3 spans 14 amino acids. Germline CDR1 and CDR2: SEHNR and FQNEAQ (reference sequence). The CDR3 reads CASSYRDRGYEQYF. In DNA form, the CDR3 reads TGTGCCAGCAGCTACCGGGACAGGGGCTACGAGCAGTACTTC.

The chain joins TRBV7-8 to TRBJ1-5, with 12 bases aligning to TRBD1. CDR1 is SGHVS, CDR2 FQNEAQ, per germline. The V segment lost 1 base and the J segment 1 base; nucleotides outside the gene matches: 5. This CDR3 comprises 18 residues. The CDR3 here is CASSLGGQGARSNQPQHF. DNA of the CDR3: TGTGCCAGCAGCTTAGGGGGACAGGGGGCACGGAGCAATCAGCCCCAGCATTTT.

The chain joins TRBV7-9 to TRBJ1-2; 8 bases map to TRBD1. With V trimmed by 2 bases and J by 10 bases, 15 bases remained unmatched. CDR1 and CDR2 (germline): SEHNR, FQNEAQ (reference sequence). The CDR3 has 16 residues. This CDR3 is CASSLKGRGLGWDYTF. Written as DNA, the CDR3 is TGTGCCAGCAGCTTAAAGGGCAGGGGGCTCGGATGGGACTACACCTTC.

The V call is TRBV27, the J call TRBJ2-7; D is unclear. Germline CDR1 and CDR2: MNHEY and SMNVEV (reference sequence). The CDR3 has 13 amino acids. Deletions cut 1 base from V and 0 bases from J, with 4 bases between. As DNA, the CDR3 is TGTGCCAGCAGTTTATGGGCCTCCTACGAGCAGTACTTC. Protein: CASSLWASYEQYF.

The J gene is TRBJ2-7, the V gene TRBV2; possibly TRBD2 for D (5 bases). Trimming shortened V by 4 bases and J by 5 bases, and 12 bases separated the two germline ends. This CDR3 has 13 amino acids. The germline gives CDR1 SNHLY, CDR2 FYNNEI. The CDR3 spells CASSVGRGHEQYF. The DNA for the CDR3 is TGTGCCAGCAGTGTGGGCAGAGGGCACGAGCAGTACTTC.

This clone was picked up a small number of times. The V call is TRBV15, the J call TRBJ2-7; 7 positions agree with TRBD1. The junction had 6 bases not matched to a gene; V was cut back by 1 base and J by 6 bases. This CDR3 is 14 amino acids long. The germline V gene encodes CDR1 LNHNV and CDR2 YYDKDF (reference sequence). This CDR3 reads CATSRGSTGREQYF. CDR3 DNA: TGTGCCACCAGCAGAGGTTCGACAGGGCGCGAGCAGTACTTC.

The rearrangement joins TRBV18 to TRBJ2-7, with TRBD1 as a possible D gene (5 bases). Germline V gene data show CDR1 as KGHSH and CDR2 as LQKENI. The CDR3 has 14 amino acids. Trimming removed 3 bases from V and 4 bases from J, with 13 bases in between. Here the CDR3 DNA reads TGTGCCAGCTCACCTAGGGGCGACCGATACGAGCAGTACTTC. Its translation: CASSPRGDRYEQYF.

This clone has ten or more counts. The DNA of the CDR3 is TGCGCCAGCAGCCCATTTCAAGGAAACACCATATATTTT. It specifies CASSPFQGNTIYF. The rearrangement uses TRBV5-1 and TRBJ1-3, with unresolved D. CDR3 length: 13 residues. Germline CDR1 SGHRS, CDR2 YFSETQ. V was shortened by 4 bases and J by 4 bases, with 9 bases between the two germline ends. Looking up the rest from reference TRBV5-1 and TRBJ1-3 gives the full variable domain: KAGVTQTPRYLIKTRGQQVTLSCSPISGHRSVSWYQQTPGQGLQFLFEYFSETQRNKGNFPGRFSGRQFSNSRSEMNVSTLELGDSALYLCASSPFQGNTIYFGEGSWLTVV.

V gene TRBV4-2 combines with J gene TRBJ2-2, with TRBD2 identical over 10 bases. Germline V lookup: CDR1 LGHNA, CDR2 YNFKEQ. This CDR3 spans 16 amino acids. J lost 4 bases, V lost 3 bases, and 5 bases had no gene match. Written as DNA, the CDR3 is TGTGCCAGCAGCCAGAGCGGGGGGGCCGGCACCGGGGAGCTGTTTTTT. This gives the protein CASSQSGGAGTGELFF.

The count of this clone is one. The gene calls are TRBV30 and TRBJ1-3, with D unclear. Between the trimmed V and J ends, which lost 2 bases and 0 bases, there was a span of 11 bases. The CDR3 has 15 residues. The germline V gene has CDR1 GTSNPN and CDR2 SVGIG (reference sequence). The chain's CDR3 is CAWSPNTVSGNTIYF. The CDR3 DNA reads as TGTGCCTGGAGTCCGAATACAGTCTCTGGAAACACCATATATTTT.

This sequence joins TRBV19 and TRBJ1-4; 10 positions match TRBD1. CDR1 LNHDA and CDR2 SQIVND come from the germline V gene (reference sequence). The CDR3 is 15 amino acids. J gave up 7 bases and V 5 bases, and 7 bases lay outside the gene matches. Here the CDR3 reads CASSRSGTGVEKLFF. CDR3 DNA sequence: TGTGCCAGTAGTCGTAGTGGGACAGGGGTTGAAAAACTGTTTTTT.

Notes on this clone: This CDR3 is also generated by other DNA sequences in the sample. The chain couples TRBV6-5 to TRBJ2-7, with 8 bases fitting TRBD1. V shed 5 bases and J 2 bases; nucleotides not matched to a gene: 5. This CDR3 is built from 14 residues. Germline V gene lookup returns CDR1 MNHEY and CDR2 SVGAGI. The CDR3 coding sequence is TGTGCCAGCAGTCCCGGACAGGGAGCCTACGAGCAGTACTTC. Its protein product is CASSPGQGAYEQYF.

The chain has TRBV2 and TRBJ2-3; 9 positions match TRBD1. Germline V CDR1 and CDR2: SNHLY, FYNNEI. Trimming took 6 bases from V and 4 from J; bases not matched to a gene: 5. This CDR3 is 14 amino acids long. CDR3 sequence: CASRAGQGPDTQYF. CDR3 sequence (DNA): TGTGCCAGCAGGGCTGGACAGGGGCCAGATACGCAGTATTTT.

The rearrangement uses TRBV30 and TRBJ2-3; a possible D gene is TRBD1 (6 bases). V gave up 5 bases and J gave up 2 bases, with 17 bases separating them. The V gene's germline CDR1 is GTSNPN and CDR2 SVGIG (reference sequence). This CDR3 has 15 amino acids. Written as DNA, the CDR3 is TGTGCCTGGGCCCGAGGGGACAAACACACAGATACGCAGTATTTT. Its translation: CAWARGDKHTDTQYF.

The J gene is TRBJ1-5, the V gene TRBV23-1; a possible D gene is TRBD1 (5 bases). TRBV23-1 falls under the ORF class, with uncertain function. The CDR3 runs to 13 residues. The ends were cut back, 0 bases at V and 7 bases at J, with 7 bases in the middle. The CDR3 spells CASSQSGRQPQHF. CDR3 DNA: TGCGCCAGCAGTCAATCGGGGCGACAGCCCCAGCATTTT.

The J gene is TRBJ1-2, the V gene TRBV19, with 9 bases that match TRBD1. J gave up 0 bases and V 10 bases, and 3 bases lay outside the gene matches. Germline CDR1 is LNHDA and CDR2 is SQIVND (reference sequence). The CDR3 sequence is 13 residues long. The CDR3 is CATRQGANYGYTF. The CDR3 DNA reads as TGTGCCACTCGACAGGGGGCTAACTATGGCTACACCTTC.

This clone was detected only once. The CDR3 sequence: CASSKGDSSPGSSYNSPLHF. In DNA form, the CDR3 reads TGTGCCAGCAGCAAAGGGGACAGCTCTCCAGGAAGCTCCTATAATTCACCCCTCCACTTT. The gene calls are TRBV21-1 and TRBJ1-6; the D call in the table, TRBD1, was not verified against the DNA. TRBV21-1 constitutes a pseudogene. CDR3 length equals 20 residues.

The chain carries TRBV3-1 (or the pseudogene TRBV3-2) and TRBJ1-1; 7 positions match TRBD1. Germline-derived CDR1 and CDR2 are LGHDT and YNNKEL (reference sequence). V lost 8 bases to trimming and J lost 5 bases; unmatched junction nucleotides: 8. The CDR3 consists of 13 residues. In DNA, the CDR3 is TGTGCCAGCCAAAATCAGGGGGAAACTGAAGCTTTCTTT. Amino acids: CASQNQGETEAFF.

There are a few counts of this clone. The chain joins TRBV18 to TRBJ1-1; 8 nucleotides line up with TRBD1. The V gene's germline CDR1 is KGHSH and CDR2 LQKENI. The V and J ends lost 4 bases and 3 bases, in that order; junction bases with no gene match: 1. This CDR3 spans 13 amino acids. CDR3 loop: CASSQQGDTEAFF. In nucleotides, the CDR3 is TGTGCCAGCTCACAACAGGGGGACACTGAAGCTTTCTTT.

CDR3 sequence reads: CAWTLQGNTGELFF. CDR3 DNA: TGTGCCTGGACCCTACAGGGGAACACCGGGGAGCTGTTTTTT. V and J are TRBV30 and TRBJ2-2; TRBD1 is a possible D gene (6 bases). CDR1 is GTSNPN, CDR2 SVGIG, per germline (reference sequence). The CDR3 extends over 14 amino acids. V gave up 4 bases and J gave up 1 base, with 10 bases separating them.

The V gene is TRBV10-2, the J gene TRBJ2-3, with 10 bases aligning to TRBD1. This CDR3 has 15 residues. The germline gives CDR1 WSHSY, CDR2 SAAADI. The trim removed 7 bases at V and 2 bases at J, leaving 6 bases unmatched. For the CDR3, the DNA is TGCGCCAGCATCGCGGGACAGGGGTCCACAGATACGCAGTATTTT. Protein product: CASIAGQGSTDTQYF.